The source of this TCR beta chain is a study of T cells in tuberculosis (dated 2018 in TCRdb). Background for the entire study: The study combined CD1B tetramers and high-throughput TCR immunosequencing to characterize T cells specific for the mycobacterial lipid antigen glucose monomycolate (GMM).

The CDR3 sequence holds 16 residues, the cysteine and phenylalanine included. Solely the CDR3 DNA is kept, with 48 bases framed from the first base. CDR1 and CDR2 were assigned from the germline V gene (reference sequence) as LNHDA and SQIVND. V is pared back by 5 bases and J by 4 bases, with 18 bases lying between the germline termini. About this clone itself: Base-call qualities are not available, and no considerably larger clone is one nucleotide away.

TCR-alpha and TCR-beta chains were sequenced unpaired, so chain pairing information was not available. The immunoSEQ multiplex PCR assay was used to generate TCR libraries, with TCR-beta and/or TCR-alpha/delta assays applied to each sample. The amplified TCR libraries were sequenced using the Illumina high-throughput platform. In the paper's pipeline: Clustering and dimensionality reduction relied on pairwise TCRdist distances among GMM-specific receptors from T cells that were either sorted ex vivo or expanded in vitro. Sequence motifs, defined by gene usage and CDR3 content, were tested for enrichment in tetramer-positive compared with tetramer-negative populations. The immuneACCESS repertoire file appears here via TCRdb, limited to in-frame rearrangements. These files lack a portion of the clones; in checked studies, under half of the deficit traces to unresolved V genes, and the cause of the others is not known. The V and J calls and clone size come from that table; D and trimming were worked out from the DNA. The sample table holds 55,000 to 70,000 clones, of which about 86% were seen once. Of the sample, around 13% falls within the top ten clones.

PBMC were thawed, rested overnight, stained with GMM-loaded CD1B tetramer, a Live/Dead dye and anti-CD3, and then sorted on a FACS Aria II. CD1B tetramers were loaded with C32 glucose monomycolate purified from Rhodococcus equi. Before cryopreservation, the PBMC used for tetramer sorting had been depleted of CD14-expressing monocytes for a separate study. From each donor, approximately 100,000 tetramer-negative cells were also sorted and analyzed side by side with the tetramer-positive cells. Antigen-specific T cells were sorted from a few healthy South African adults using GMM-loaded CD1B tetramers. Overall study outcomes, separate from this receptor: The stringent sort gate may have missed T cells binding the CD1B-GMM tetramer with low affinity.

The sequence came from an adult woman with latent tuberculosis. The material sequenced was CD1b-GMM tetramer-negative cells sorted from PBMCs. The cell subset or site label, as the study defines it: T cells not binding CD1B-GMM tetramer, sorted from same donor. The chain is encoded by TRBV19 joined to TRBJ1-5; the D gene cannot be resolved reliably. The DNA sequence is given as TGTGCCAGTAGTGGGTCGAGGAGGGCCCGGAATCAGCCCCAGCATTTT. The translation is CASSGSRRARNQPQHF.